Sequencing of this TCR beta chain was carried out in a study of ipilimumab plus nivolumab after autologous stem cell transplantation. Ipilimumab, 1 mg/kg, started 14 to 28 days after autologous transplant. Patients got 3 mg/kg IV nivolumab weeks 1, 4, 7, 10, then biweekly through week 26. Sequenced by immunoSEQ multiplex PCR; TCRdb stores in-frame clones only, minus some. Among 77,000 or so clones listed, 65% to 85% were seen once. The V gene's germline CDR1 is SEHNR and CDR2 FQNEAQ (reference sequence). Unmatched junction bases numbered 11, after V lost 5 bases and J lost 6 bases. The CDR3 is made up of 15 amino acids.

The specimen was PBMCs, collected in a trial of ipilimumab plus nivolumab as post-transplant consolidation. The chain uses TRBV7-9 and TRBJ1-2; TRBD1 matches 8 bases. This clonotype was obtained from a male donor with diffuse large B-cell lymphoma. Here the CDR3 reads CASSTTRGPNDGYTF. In DNA form, the CDR3 reads TGTGCCAGCAGCACCACCAGGGGGCCCAACGATGGCTACACCTTC.